A selection of T cell receptor beta chains follows, all from one sample in a study of neurological immune-mediated disorders. TCRdb recomputed calls from the 5' RACE reads with MiXCR, one row per CDR3 protein. The sample records tens of thousands of distinct CDR3 sequences, 2.5% being singletons. Sample: PBMCs. The receptors were sampled from a man over 45 with multiple sclerosis. Each CDR3 is given with its conserved first and last residue. A D gene is named only where the DNA matches it firmly. Clone size is not always given. Where it is, it says once, few, many or a class for expanded clones.

many	TRBV12-3/TRBV12-4	TRBJ1-4	-	CASSLTLSTNEKLFF	TGTGCCAGCAGTTTAACCTTATCAACTAATGAAAAACTGTTTTTT
many	TRBV6-2/TRBV6-3	TRBJ2-6	TRBD2	CASSFSGGGASGANVLTF	TGTGCCAGCAGTTTCTCTGGCGGGGGGGCCTCTGGGGCCAACGTCCTGACTTTC
many	TRBV28	TRBJ1-2	-	CASSSSLGPYGYTF	TGTGCCAGCAGTTCCAGTTTAGGACCCTATGGCTACACCTTC
many	TRBV7-2	TRBJ2-7	-	CASIKDWGAYEQYF	TGTGCCAGCATCAAAGACTGGGGGGCCTACGAGCAGTACTTC
many	TRBV20-1	TRBJ1-5	-	CSARGQESMPQNF	TGCAGTGCTAGAGGGCAGGAATCAATGCCCCAGAATTTT
many	TRBV18	TRBJ1-5	-	CASSPGSDGPQHF	TGTGCCAGCTCACCGGGGTCGGACGGGCCCCAGCATTTT
-	TRBV5-8	TRBJ2-7	-	CASSQQLGGIPYEQYF	TGTGCCAGCAGCCAGCAGTTAGGGGGAATCCCCTACGAGCAGTACTTC
many	TRBV7-2	TRBJ1-5	-	CASSLDGNQPQNF	TGTGCCAGCAGCTTGGACGGTAATCAGCCCCAGAATTTT
many	TRBV2	TRBJ1-3	-	CASSDPSAAGNTIYF	TGTGCCAGCAGCGATCCCTCGGCGGCTGGAAACACCATATATTTT
few	TRBV7-6	TRBJ2-2	-	CASSSRLGRSTGELFF	TGTGCCAGCAGCTCTCGATTAGGACGGTCCACCGGGGAGCTGTTTTTT
many	TRBV6-6	TRBJ1-5	-	CASSLLRDQPQHF	TGTGCCAGCAGCCTCTTAAGGGATCAGCCCCAGCATTTT
many	TRBV7-2	TRBJ2-2	-	CASSLDTGATGGELFF	TGTGCCAGCAGCTTAGATACCGGGGCCACCGGCGGGGAGCTGTTTTTT
many	TRBV20-1	TRBJ2-3	-	CSARVFGDTQYF	TGCAGTGCTAGAGTCTTCGGAGATACGCAGTATTTT
few	TRBV9	TRBJ1-5	-	CASSQEGGRDQPQNF	TGTGCCAGCAGCCAAGAGGGGGGGAGGGATCAGCCCCAGAATTTT
many	TRBV7-2	TRBJ1-1	-	CASGREINTEAFF	TGTGCCAGCGGCAGGGAGATCAACACTGAAGCTTTCTTT
many	TRBV6-5	TRBJ1-1	-	CASSYSSGRFTEAFF	TGTGCCAGCAGTTACTCGTCAGGTCGGTTCACTGAAGCTTTCTTT
many	TRBV12-3/TRBV12-4	TRBJ2-7	TRBD2	CASSLRPGTSGGMYEQYF	TGTGCCAGCAGTTTAAGGCCCGGGACTAGCGGGGGAATGTATGAGCAGTACTTC
many	TRBV20-1	TRBJ2-5	TRBD2	CSASQRGSPGTQYF	TGCAGTGCCAGCCAGCGGGGGTCTCCCGGGACCCAGTACTTC
-	TRBV11-3	TRBJ2-3	TRBD2	CASSFGGLAGIADTQYF	TGTGCCAGCAGCTTCGGTGGGCTAGCGGGGATCGCAGATACGCAGTATTTT
few	TRBV28	TRBJ1-5	TRBD1	CASSLPTGIYSNQPQNF	TGTGCCAGCAGTTTACCGACAGGGATCTATAGCAATCAGCCCCAGAATTTT
many	TRBV7-3	TRBJ1-2	-	CASRRDHLGSYGYTF	TGTGCCAGCAGAAGGGACCACCTGGGCTCCTATGGCTACACCTTC
-	TRBV20-1	TRBJ1-5	-	CSARDPNQPQNF	TGCAGTGCTAGAGATCCGAATCAGCCCCAGAATTTT
few	TRBV12-3/TRBV12-4	TRBJ2-7	-	CASGLSSYEQYF	TGTGCCAGTGGACTGTCATCCTACGAGCAGTACTTC
many	TRBV10-2	TRBJ2-1	-	CASSGRLVHEQFF	TGCGCCAGCAGTGGAAGACTAGTTCATGAGCAGTTCTTC
many	TRBV20-1	TRBJ1-4	TRBD1	CSARAGQGLEKLFF	TGCAGTGCTAGAGCGGGACAGGGCCTTGAAAAACTGTTTTTT
many	TRBV4-1	TRBJ2-1	TRBD2	CASSPSGGAYNEQFF	TGCGCCAGCAGCCCGAGCGGGGGGGCCTACAATGAGCAGTTCTTC
many	TRBV15	TRBJ2-4	-	CATSREGRNIQYF	TGTGCCACCAGCAGAGAGGGCAGAAACATTCAGTACTTC
many	TRBV28	TRBJ2-1	-	CASTKAGDIRGVEQFF	TGTGCCAGCACCAAAGCCGGCGACATCCGAGGGGTTGAGCAGTTCTTC
many	TRBV5-1	TRBJ1-2	-	CASSPPGAGDGYTF	TGCGCCAGCAGCCCCCCCGGTGCGGGGGATGGCTACACCTTC
-	TRBV11-2	TRBJ2-7	TRBD2	CASSLGRGEYEQYF	TGTGCCAGCAGCTTGGGACGGGGGGAATACGAGCAGTACTTC
many	TRBV10-2	TRBJ1-5	-	CASSEEQETNQPQHF	TGCGCCAGCAGTGAGGAACAGGAGACCAATCAGCCCCAGCATTTT
many	TRBV20-1	TRBJ2-2	TRBD1	CSAHDRGATGELFF	TGCAGTGCACATGACAGGGGGGCCACCGGGGAGCTGTTTTTT
many	TRBV7-2	TRBJ2-7	TRBD2	CASSLAGGSSYEQYF	TGTGCCAGCAGCTTAGCGGGAGGGAGCTCCTACGAGCAGTACTTC
many	TRBV9	TRBJ2-7	TRBD2	CASSPRTSGFPGEQYF	TGTGCCAGCAGCCCAAGGACTAGCGGGTTTCCGGGCGAGCAGTACTTC
many	TRBV24-1	TRBJ2-6	-	CATSGRQAGSGANVLTF	TGTGCCACCAGTGGTAGACAGGCCGGCTCTGGGGCCAACGTCCTGACTTTC
many	TRBV5-1	TRBJ2-1	TRBD2	CASSRSGGPNNEQFF	TGCGCCAGCAGCCGAAGCGGGGGTCCGAACAATGAGCAGTTCTTC
few	TRBV4-2	TRBJ1-1	-	CASSQEGGNTEAFF	TGTGCCAGCAGCCAAGAGGGGGGGAACACTGAAGCTTTCTTT
many	TRBV28	TRBJ1-6	-	CASRLQGGGSYNSPLNF	TGTGCCAGCAGGCTCCAGGGTGGAGGGTCCTATAATTCACCCCTCAACTTT
many	TRBV2	TRBJ2-6	TRBD1	CASSQQGAGANVLTF	TGTGCCAGCAGTCAACAGGGGGCTGGGGCCAACGTCCTGACTTTC
many	TRBV7-9	TRBJ2-7	-	CASSQPGRNSYEQYF	TGTGCCAGCAGCCAACCCGGACGGAACTCCTACGAGCAGTACTTC
many	TRBV25-1	TRBJ1-5	-	CASSDGNNQPQHF	TGTGCCAGCAGTGACGGCAACAATCAGCCCCAGCATTTT
many	TRBV12-5	TRBJ1-5	-	CASGLVRSQPQHF	TGTGCTAGTGGTTTGGTACGGAGTCAGCCCCAGCATTTT
many	TRBV7-2	TRBJ1-2	-	CASSFNSLGNYTF	TGTGCCAGCAGCTTCAATTCCCTCGGGAATTACACCTTC
many	TRBV6-5	TRBJ2-2	TRBD2	CASSRPSGGGNTGELFF	TGTGCCAGCAGTAGACCTAGCGGGGGGGGAAACACCGGGGAGCTGTTTTTT
few	TRBV2	TRBJ1-1	-	CASSRLENTEAFF	TGTGCCAGCAGCCGGCTGGAGAACACTGAAGCTTTCTTT
many	TRBV5-1	TRBJ1-2	-	CASSLTSLTGDNYGYTF	TGCGCCAGCAGCTTGACATCCTTAACGGGAGATAATTATGGCTACACCTTC
many	TRBV14	TRBJ2-5	-	CASSSDGYFQETQYF	TGTGCCAGCAGTAGCGACGGATATTTCCAAGAGACCCAGTACTTC
many	TRBV7-2	TRBJ1-6	-	CASSLESGARSPLNF	TGTGCCAGCAGCTTAGAGTCGGGGGCACGATCACCCCTCAACTTT
many	TRBV7-2	TRBJ2-1	TRBD2	CASSLKSGGGNEQFF	TGTGCCAGCAGCTTAAAATCGGGGGGGGGCAATGAGCAGTTCTTC
many	TRBV7-8	TRBJ2-6	-	CASSLAGGANVLTF	TGTGCCAGCAGCTTAGCGGGAGGGGCCAACGTCCTGACTTTC
many	TRBV5-1	TRBJ1-1	-	CASSSRRTQRPNTEAFF	TGCGCCAGCAGCTCCCGGCGGACTCAGCGCCCGAACACTGAAGCTTTCTTT
-	TRBV6-6	TRBJ1-5	-	CASSYLGSNQPQNF	TGTGCCAGCAGTTACTTGGGTAGCAATCAGCCCCAGAATTTT
many	TRBV11-3	TRBJ2-1	-	CASSTRDKGSYNEQFF	TGTGCCAGCAGCACCCGAGACAAAGGCTCCTACAATGAGCAGTTCTTC
few	TRBV7-8	TRBJ1-1	TRBD1	CASSKDRAKSTEAFF	TGTGCCAGCAGCAAGGACAGGGCAAAGAGCACTGAAGCTTTCTTT
many	TRBV2	TRBJ2-1	TRBD1	CARQGGLRDEQFF	TGTGCCAGACAGGGGGGATTGCGGGATGAGCAGTTCTTC
many	TRBV10-3	TRBJ2-1	-	CAISEGLSYNEQFF	TGTGCCATCAGTGAGGGCCTTTCGTACAATGAGCAGTTCTTC
many	TRBV20-1	TRBJ2-4	-	CSAQSVSLAFTAKNIQYF	TGCAGTGCTCAGAGTGTCTCGTTAGCTTTTACAGCCAAAAACATTCAGTACTTC